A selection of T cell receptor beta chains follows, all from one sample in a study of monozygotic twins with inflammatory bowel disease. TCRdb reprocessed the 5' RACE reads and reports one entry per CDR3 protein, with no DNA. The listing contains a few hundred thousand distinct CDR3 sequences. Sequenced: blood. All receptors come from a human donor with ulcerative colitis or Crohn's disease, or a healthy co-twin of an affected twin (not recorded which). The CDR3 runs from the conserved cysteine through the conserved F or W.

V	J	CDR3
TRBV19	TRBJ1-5	CASTKPGQGNSNQPQHF
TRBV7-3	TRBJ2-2	CASSLPPNTGELFF
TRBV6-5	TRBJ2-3	CASSYSVSLDTQYF
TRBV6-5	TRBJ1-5	CASSYRQGGHQPQHF
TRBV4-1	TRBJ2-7	CASSQVPGQNGEQYF
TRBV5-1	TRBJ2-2	CASSLVANTGELFF
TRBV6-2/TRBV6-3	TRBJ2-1	CASSSYLAVRLLF
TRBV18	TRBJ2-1	CASSPQATGEQFF
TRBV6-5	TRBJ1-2	CASSYRWADYGYTF
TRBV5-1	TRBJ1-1	CASSLAPRQGGTEAFF
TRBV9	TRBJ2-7	CASSVDPSRSSYEQYF
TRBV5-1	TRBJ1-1	CASSVAGGRPVMNTEAFF
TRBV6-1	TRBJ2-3	CASSEWGTGRDTQYF
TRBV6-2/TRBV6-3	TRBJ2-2	CASSLLGQGRRTGELFF
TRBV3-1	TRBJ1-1	CASSSGRETEAFF
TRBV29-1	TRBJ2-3	CSVGPREDTQYF
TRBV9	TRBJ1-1	CASSPVQGWGTEAFF
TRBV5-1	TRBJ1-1	CASSPGLDTGEAFF
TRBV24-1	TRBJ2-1	CATSPGAVYDEQFF
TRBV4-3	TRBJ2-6	CASSQNRGPSGANVLTF